This passage covers 8 T cell receptor beta chains from one sample sequenced in a study of blood T cell repertoires in COVID-19. The data were produced by immunoSEQ multiplex PCR, yet TCRdb's version contains in-frame clones alone and is incomplete. The sample gives around 200,000 clones, over 80% of which show up once; about 6% is in the top ten. Sequencing was carried out using peripheral blood. The receptors originated from a woman in her thirties or forties with acute or convalescent COVID-19.

V gene TRBV3-1 (or the pseudogene TRBV3-2) combines with J gene TRBJ1-5; D not certain. Trimming shortened V by 1 base and J by 5 bases, and 12 bases separated the two germline ends. There are 15 residues in the CDR3. CDR1 is LGHDT, CDR2 YNNKEL, per germline (reference sequence). The CDR3 spells CASSQVAGSHQPQHF. The CDR3 nucleotides read TGTGCCAGCAGCCAAGTGGCGGGATCCCATCAGCCCCAGCATTTT.

The chain links TRBV28 to TRBJ1-1; TRBD1 agrees at 7 bases. The CDR3 is 17 amino acids. Germline loops: CDR1 MDHEN, CDR2 SYDVKM. V gave up 2 bases and J gave up 0 bases; unmatched junction bases: 9. The CDR3 here is CASSLDTPGGLNTEAFF. The CDR3, as DNA: TGTGCCAGCAGTTTAGATACCCCAGGGGGACTGAACACTGAAGCTTTCTTT.

The chain links TRBV6-1 to TRBJ1-1; D may be TRBD1 (6 bases). The CDR3 has 19 amino acids. V was trimmed by 4 bases and J by 0 bases, leaving 24 bases between them. Per germline, CDR1 MNHNS and CDR2 SASEGT. The CDR3 protein is CASSGGPHNRDPMNTEAFF. The DNA of the CDR3 is TGTGCCAGCAGTGGGGGGCCTCATAACAGGGACCCCATGAACACTGAAGCTTTCTTT.

V and J are TRBV28 and TRBJ2-7; 9 bases fit TRBD1. CDR1 is MDHEN, CDR2 SYDVKM, per germline. The ends lost 4 bases at V and 4 bases at J; junction bases unmatched: 8. The length of the CDR3 is 15 residues. The DNA for the CDR3 is TGTGCCAGCAGTTCACCGACAGGGGGGAATTACGAGCAGTACTTC. It yields the protein CASSSPTGGNYEQYF. The full variable domain, in which reference TRBV28 and TRBJ2-7 provide the parts outside the CDR3, is DVKVTQSSRYLVKRTGEKVFLECVQDMDHENMFWYRQDPGLGLRLIYFSYDVKMKEKGDIPEGYSVSREKKERFSLILESASTNQTSMYLCASSSPTGGNYEQYFGPGTRLTVT.

The chain combines TRBV28 with TRBJ1-5; no clear D. V lost 3 bases and J lost 5, with 11 bases in between. The CDR3 runs to 14 residues. Germline V gene sequence: CDR1 MDHEN, CDR2 SYDVKM. The CDR3 DNA sequence: TGTGCCAGCAGTTTGGCCGATATTGATCAGCCCCAGCATTTT. Amino acids: CASSLADIDQPQHF.

This clone has more than one count but fewer than ten. Here the CDR3 reads CASSAPLGASNQPQHF. CDR3 nucleotide sequence: TGTGCCAGTAGCGCGCCCTTAGGGGCTAGCAATCAGCCCCAGCATTTT. The gene calls are TRBV19 and TRBJ1-5; D may be TRBD1 (5 bases). Germline V gives CDR1 LNHDA, CDR2 SQIVND (reference sequence). This CDR3 comprises 16 residues. V lost 6 bases and J 0 bases, leaving 15 bases between the germline ends.

This clone was seen repeatedly, ten times or more. The rearrangement links TRBV9 to TRBJ2-7, with a weak D call TRBD2 (6 bases). The germline V gene encodes CDR1 SGDLS and CDR2 YYNGEE. V was pared by 3 bases and J by 0 bases, with 10 bases between. CDR3 size: 14 residues. CDR3 residues: CASSGDFSSYEQYF. The CDR3 bases are TGTGCCAGCAGCGGGGACTTTAGCTCCTACGAGCAGTACTTC.

The chain carries TRBV29-1 and TRBJ2-3; 13 bases line up with TRBD2. The CDR3 has 17 residues. V shed 7 bases, J shed 3 bases, and the junction held 13 bases outside the gene matches. Germline V gives CDR1 SQVTM, CDR2 ANQGSEA. DNA for the CDR3: TGCAGCGCCGGAGGACTAGCGGGAGAGGTCGGAACAGATACGCAGTATTTT. It codes for CSAGGLAGEVGTDTQYF.